This TCR beta chain was sequenced for a study of blood T cell repertoires in COVID-19. Clones were sequenced by immunoSEQ multiplex PCR, and TCRdb holds only the in-frame ones, with some missing. The sample shows some 400,000 clones, nearly 90% of them seen only once. Which cohort a participant joined came from the clinical history participants gave. Per the germline V gene, CDR1 is SGHNT and CDR2 is YENEEA. V shed 4 bases, J shed 6 bases, and the junction held 5 bases outside the gene matches. The CDR3 covers 15 residues. This chain links TRBV11-3 with TRBJ2-1; 11 positions agree with TRBD1. The sample was PBMCs or T cells enriched from blood (not recorded which). This TCR derives from a woman in her twenties or thirties who had recovered from COVID-19. The CDR3 sequence is CASSSGQGVFNEQFF. The CDR3 DNA follows: TGTGCCAGCAGCTCGGGACAGGGGGTTTTCAATGAGCAGTTCTTC.